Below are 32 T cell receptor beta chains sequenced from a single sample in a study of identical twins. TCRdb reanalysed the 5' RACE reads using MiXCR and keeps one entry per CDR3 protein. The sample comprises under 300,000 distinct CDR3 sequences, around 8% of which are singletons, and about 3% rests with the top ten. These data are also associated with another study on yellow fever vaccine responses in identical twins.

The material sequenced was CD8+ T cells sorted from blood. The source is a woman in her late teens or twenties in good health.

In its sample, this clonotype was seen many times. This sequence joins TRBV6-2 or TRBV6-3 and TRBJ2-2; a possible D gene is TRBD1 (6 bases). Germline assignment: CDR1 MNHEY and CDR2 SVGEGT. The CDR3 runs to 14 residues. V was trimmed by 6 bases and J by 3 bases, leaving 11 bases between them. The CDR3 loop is CASRGAGHTGELFF. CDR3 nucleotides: TGTGCCAGCAGGGGGGCAGGGCACACCGGGGAGCTGTTTTTT.

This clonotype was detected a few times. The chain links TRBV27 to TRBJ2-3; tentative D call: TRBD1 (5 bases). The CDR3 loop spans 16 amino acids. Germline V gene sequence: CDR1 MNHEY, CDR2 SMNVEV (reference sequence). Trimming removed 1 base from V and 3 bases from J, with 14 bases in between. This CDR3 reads CASSLWGRVNTDTQYF. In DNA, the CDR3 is TGTGCCAGCAGTTTATGGGGCAGGGTCAATACAGATACGCAGTATTTT.

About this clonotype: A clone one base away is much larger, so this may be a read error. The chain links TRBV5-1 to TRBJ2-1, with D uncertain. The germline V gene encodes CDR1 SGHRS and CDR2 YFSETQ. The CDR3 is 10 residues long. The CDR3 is CTSRDGSQFF. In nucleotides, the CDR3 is TGCACCAGCAGAGACGGATCGCAGTTCTTC.

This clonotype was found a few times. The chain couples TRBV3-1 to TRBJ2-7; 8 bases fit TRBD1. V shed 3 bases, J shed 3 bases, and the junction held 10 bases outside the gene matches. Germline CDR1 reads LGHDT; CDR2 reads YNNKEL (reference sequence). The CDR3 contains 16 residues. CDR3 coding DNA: TGTGCCAGCAGCCAGGAAGTAGGACAGGGTCTCTACGAGCAGTACTTC. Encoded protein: CASSQEVGQGLYEQYF.

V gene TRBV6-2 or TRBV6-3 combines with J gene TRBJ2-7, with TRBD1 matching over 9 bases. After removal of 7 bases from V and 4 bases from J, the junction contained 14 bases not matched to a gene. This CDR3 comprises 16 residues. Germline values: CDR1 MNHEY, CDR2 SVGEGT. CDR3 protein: CASTQIQGAEIYEQYF. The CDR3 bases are TGTGCCAGCACTCAAATACAGGGGGCAGAGATTTACGAGCAGTACTTC.

CDR3 DNA sequence: TGCGCCAGCAGCCTAGGCCCGGGGTATGAGCAGTTCTTC. Translated: CASSLGPGYEQFF. This rearrangement joins TRBV4-1 to TRBJ2-1; D possibly corresponds to TRBD2 (5 bases). This CDR3 has 13 amino acids. V lost 4 bases, J lost 8 bases, and 12 bases lay in between. Germline CDR1 and CDR2: MGHRA and YSYEKL.

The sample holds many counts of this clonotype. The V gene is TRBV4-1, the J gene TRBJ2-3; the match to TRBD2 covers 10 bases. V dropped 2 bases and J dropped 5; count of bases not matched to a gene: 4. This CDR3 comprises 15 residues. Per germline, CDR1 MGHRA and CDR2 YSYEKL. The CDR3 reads CASSQLAGVGDTQYF. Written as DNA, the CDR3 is TGCGCCAGCAGCCAACTAGCGGGAGTCGGAGATACGCAGTATTTT.

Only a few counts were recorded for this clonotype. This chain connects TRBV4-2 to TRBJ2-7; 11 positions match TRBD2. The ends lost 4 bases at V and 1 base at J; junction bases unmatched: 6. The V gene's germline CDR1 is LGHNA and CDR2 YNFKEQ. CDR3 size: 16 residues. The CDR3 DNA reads TGTGCCAGCAGCCCCTTAGCGGGAGGGCGATCCTACGAGCAGTACTTC. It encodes CASSPLAGGRSYEQYF.

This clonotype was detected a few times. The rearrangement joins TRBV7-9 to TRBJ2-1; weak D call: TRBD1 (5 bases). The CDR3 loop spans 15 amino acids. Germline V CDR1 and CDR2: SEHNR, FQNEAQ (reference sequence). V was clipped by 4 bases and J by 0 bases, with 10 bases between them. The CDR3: CASSSVGVSYNEQFF. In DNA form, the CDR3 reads TGTGCCAGCAGCTCGGTAGGGGTCTCCTACAATGAGCAGTTCTTC.

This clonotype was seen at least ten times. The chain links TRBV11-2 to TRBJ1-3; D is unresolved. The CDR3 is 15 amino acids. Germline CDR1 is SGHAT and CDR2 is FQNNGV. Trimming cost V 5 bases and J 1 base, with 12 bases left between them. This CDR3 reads CASSPLRASGNTIYF. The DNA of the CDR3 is TGTGCCAGCAGCCCCCTGAGGGCTTCTGGAAACACCATATATTTT.

DNA for the CDR3: TGTGCCAGCAGCGTAGTGGAGCGGAGCACAGATACGCAGTATTTT. This sequence encodes CASSVVERSTDTQYF. This chain uses TRBV9 with TRBJ2-3, with D possibly being TRBD2 (5 bases). V lost 0 bases and J lost 0, with 8 bases in between. Germline CDR1 and CDR2: SGDLS and YYNGEE. CDR3 length: 15 amino acids.

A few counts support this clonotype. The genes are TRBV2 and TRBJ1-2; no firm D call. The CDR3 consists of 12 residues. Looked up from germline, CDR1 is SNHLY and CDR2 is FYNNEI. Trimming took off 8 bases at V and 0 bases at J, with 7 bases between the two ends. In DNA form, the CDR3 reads TGTGCCAGCCTGGGCTCTAACTATGGCTACACCTTC. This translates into CASLGSNYGYTF.

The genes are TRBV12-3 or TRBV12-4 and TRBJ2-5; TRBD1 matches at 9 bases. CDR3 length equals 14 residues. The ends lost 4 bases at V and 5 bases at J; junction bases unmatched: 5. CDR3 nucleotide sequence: TGTGCCAGCAGTTGGGACAGGGAATGGGAGACCCAGTACTTC. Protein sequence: CASSWDREWETQYF.

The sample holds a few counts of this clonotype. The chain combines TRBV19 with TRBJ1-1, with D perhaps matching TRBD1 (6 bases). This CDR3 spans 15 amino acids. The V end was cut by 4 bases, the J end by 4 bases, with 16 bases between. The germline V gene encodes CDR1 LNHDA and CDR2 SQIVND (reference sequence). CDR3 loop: CASSTFIGGGTEAFF. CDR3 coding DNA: TGTGCCAGTAGTACATTCATCGGGGGCGGCACTGAAGCTTTCTTT.

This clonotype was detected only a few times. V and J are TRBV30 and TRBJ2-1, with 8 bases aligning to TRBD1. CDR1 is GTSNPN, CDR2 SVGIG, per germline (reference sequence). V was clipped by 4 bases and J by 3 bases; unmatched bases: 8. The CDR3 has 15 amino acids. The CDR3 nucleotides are TGTGCCTGGAAGGGCCGGGACAGGCTCTACAATGAGCAGTTCTTC. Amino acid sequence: CAWKGRDRLYNEQFF.

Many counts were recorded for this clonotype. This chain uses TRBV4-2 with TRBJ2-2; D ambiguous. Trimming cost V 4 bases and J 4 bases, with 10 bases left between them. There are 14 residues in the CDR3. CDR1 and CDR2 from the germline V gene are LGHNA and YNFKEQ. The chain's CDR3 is CASSLRTATGELFF. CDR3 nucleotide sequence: TGTGCCAGCAGCCTGCGTACAGCCACCGGGGAGCTGTTTTTT.

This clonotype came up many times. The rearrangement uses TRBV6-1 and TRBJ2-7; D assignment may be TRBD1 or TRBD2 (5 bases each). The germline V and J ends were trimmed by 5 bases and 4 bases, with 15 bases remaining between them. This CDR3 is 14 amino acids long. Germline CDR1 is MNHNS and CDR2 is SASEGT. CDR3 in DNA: TGTGCCAGCAGTCCCCGGGACCGACGGTACGAGCAGTACTTC. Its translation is CASSPRDRRYEQYF.

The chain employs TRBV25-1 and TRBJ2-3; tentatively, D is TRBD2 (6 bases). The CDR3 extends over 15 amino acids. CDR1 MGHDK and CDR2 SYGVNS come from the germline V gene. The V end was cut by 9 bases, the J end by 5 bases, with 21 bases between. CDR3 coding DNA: TGTGCCAGTCAGAGGACTGGCGGGGTTGGAGATACGCAGTATTTT. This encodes CASQRTGGVGDTQYF.

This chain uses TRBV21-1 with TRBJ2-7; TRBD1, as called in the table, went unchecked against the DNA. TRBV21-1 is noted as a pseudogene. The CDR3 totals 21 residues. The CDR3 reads CASSKRSMTRLGSPEGYEQYF. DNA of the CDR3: TGTGCCAGCAGCAAACGTTCTATGACGCGCCTGGGCTCCCCCGAGGGGTACGAGCAGTACTTC.

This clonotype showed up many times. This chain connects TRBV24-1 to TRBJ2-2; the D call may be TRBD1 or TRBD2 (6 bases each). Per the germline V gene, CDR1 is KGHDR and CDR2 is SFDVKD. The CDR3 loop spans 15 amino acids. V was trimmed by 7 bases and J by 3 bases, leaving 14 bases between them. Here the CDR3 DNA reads TGTGCCACCAGCCCTTGGGGGGCTCACACCGGGGAGCTGTTTTTT. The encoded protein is CATSPWGAHTGELFF.

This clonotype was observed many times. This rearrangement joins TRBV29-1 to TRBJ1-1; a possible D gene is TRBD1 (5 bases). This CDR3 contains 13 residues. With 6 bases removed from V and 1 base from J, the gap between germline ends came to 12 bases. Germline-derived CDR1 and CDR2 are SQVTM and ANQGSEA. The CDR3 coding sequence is TGCAGCGTGGCAGGGTCGGCGAACACTGAAGCTTTCTTT. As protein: CSVAGSANTEAFF.

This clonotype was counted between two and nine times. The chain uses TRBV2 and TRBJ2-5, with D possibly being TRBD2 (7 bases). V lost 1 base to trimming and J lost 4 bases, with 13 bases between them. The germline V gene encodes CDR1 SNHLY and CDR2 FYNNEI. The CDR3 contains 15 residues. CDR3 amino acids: CASSEGRGARETQYF. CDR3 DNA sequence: TGTGCCAGCAGTGAAGGTCGGGGGGCCCGAGAGACCCAGTACTTC.

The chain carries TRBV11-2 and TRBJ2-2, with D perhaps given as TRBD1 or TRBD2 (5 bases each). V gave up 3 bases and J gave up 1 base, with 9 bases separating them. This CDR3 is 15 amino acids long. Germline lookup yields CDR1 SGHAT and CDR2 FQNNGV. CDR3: CASSLGDLNTGELFF. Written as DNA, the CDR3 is TGTGCCAGCAGCTTGGGGGACCTGAACACCGGGGAGCTGTTTTTT.

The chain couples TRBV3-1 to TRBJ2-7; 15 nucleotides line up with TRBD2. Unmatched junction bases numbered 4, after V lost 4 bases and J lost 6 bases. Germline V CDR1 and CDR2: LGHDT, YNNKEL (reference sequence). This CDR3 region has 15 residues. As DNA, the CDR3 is TGTGCCAGCAGCCCGATGGGACTAGCGGGGGGCGAGCAGTACTTC. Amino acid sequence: CASSPMGLAGGEQYF.

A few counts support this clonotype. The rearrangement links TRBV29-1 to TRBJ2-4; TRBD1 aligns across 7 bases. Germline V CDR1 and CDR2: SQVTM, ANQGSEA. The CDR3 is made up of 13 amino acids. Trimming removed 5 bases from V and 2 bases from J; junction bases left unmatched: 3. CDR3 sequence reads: CSVTGVSKNIQYF. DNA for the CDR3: TGCAGCGTTACAGGGGTGTCCAAAAACATTCAGTACTTC.

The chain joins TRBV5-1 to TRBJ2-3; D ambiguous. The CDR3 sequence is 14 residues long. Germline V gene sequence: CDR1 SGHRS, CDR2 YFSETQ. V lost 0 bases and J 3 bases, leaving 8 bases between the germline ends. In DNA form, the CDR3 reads TGCGCCAGCAGCTTGGAGGCTACTACAGATACGCAGTATTTT. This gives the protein CASSLEATTDTQYF.

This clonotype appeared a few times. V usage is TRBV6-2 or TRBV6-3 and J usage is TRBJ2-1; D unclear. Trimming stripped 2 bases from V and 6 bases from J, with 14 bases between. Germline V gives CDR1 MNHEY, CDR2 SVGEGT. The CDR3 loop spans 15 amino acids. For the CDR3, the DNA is TGTGCCAGCAGTTACCGGTGGGAATCGTTCAATGAGCAGTTCTTC. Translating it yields CASSYRWESFNEQFF.

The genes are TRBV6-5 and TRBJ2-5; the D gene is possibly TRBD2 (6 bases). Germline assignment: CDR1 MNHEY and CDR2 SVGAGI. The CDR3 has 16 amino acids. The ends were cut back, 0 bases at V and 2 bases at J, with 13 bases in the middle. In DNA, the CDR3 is TGTGCCAGCAGTTACTCTTGGGACTTCAGACAAGAGACCCAGTACTTC. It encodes CASSYSWDFRQETQYF.

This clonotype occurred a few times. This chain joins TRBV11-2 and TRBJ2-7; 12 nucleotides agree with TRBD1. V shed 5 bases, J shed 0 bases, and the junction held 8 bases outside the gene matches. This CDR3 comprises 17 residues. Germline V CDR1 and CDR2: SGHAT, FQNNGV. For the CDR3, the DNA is TGTGCCAGCAGCCCCATGGGACAGGGGGCGACCTCCTACGAGCAGTACTTC. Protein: CASSPMGQGATSYEQYF.

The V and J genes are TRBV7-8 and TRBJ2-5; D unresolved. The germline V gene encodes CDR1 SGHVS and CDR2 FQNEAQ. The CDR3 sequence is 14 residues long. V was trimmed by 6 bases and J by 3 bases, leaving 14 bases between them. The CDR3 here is CASSRSSLEETQYF. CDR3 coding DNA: TGTGCCAGCAGTAGGAGCAGTTTGGAAGAGACCCAGTACTTC.

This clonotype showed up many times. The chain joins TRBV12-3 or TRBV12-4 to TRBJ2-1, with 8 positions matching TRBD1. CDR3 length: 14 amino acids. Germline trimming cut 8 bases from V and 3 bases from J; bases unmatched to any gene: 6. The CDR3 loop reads CASLWTGFYNEQFF. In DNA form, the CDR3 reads TGTGCCAGCCTATGGACAGGGTTCTACAATGAGCAGTTCTTC.

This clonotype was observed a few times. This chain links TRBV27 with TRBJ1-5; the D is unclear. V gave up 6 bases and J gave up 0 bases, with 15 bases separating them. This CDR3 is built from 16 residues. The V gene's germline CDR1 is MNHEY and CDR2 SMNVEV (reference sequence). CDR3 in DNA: TGTGCCAGCAGAGAGGGATCCGTCTATAGCAATCAGCCCCAGCATTTT. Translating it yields CASREGSVYSNQPQHF.